Listed below are T cell receptor beta chains from one sample, sequenced in a study of control samples from healthy donors and cancer patients. Some clones are missing from TCRdb's copy, which holds only in-frame ones; the method was immunoSEQ multiplex PCR. The sample comprises about 220,000 clones, roughly 94% of which are singletons, and approximately 1.5% rests with the top ten. Sequences were obtained from blood. These receptors all stem from a man over 45 in good health. Both conserved end residues are part of each CDR3. Each record gives: V gene, J gene, clone size, D gene, CDR3 protein, CDR3 DNA. D genes are given only for firm matches. Rows give clone size only sometimes, using once, few, many, or a class for an expanded clone.

v_call: TRBV6-5
j_call: TRBJ2-1
clone_size: .
d_call: .
cdr3_aa: CASSYEGGSYNEQFF
cdr3_nt: TGTGCCAGCAGTTACGAGGGGGGCTCCTACAATGAGCAGTTCTTC

v_call: TRBV10-2
j_call: TRBJ1-2
clone_size: .
d_call: TRBD1
cdr3_aa: CASSPREGASGYTF
cdr3_nt: TGCGCCAGCAGCCCGAGGGAGGGGGCGTCTGGCTACACCTTC

v_call: TRBV30
j_call: TRBJ1-6
clone_size: .
d_call: .
cdr3_aa: CAWSVPPLHF
cdr3_nt: TGTGCCTGGAGTGTACCACCCCTCCACTTT

v_call: TRBV6-5
j_call: TRBJ1-4
clone_size: .
d_call: .
cdr3_aa: CASRRASTNEKLFF
cdr3_nt: TGTGCCAGCAGACGCGCTTCAACTAATGAAAAACTGTTTTTT

v_call: TRBV2
j_call: TRBJ1-2
clone_size: .
d_call: .
cdr3_aa: CASSDASGYTF
cdr3_nt: TGTGCCAGCAGTGACGCGTCGGGCTACACCTTC

v_call: TRBV10-1
j_call: TRBJ1-1
clone_size: .
d_call: .
cdr3_aa: CASSESTGSRRNTEAFF
cdr3_nt: TGCGCCAGCAGTGAGTCGACCGGCAGCAGGAGAAACACTGAAGCTTTCTTT

v_call: TRBV2
j_call: TRBJ1-1
clone_size: once
d_call: .
cdr3_aa: CASSDSGLDTEAFF
cdr3_nt: TGTGCCAGCAGTGACTCTGGGCTAGACACTGAAGCTTTCTTT

v_call: TRBV5-1
j_call: TRBJ2-1
clone_size: .
d_call: TRBD1
cdr3_aa: CASSFTQGAYNEQFF
cdr3_nt: TGCGCCAGCAGCTTTACCCAGGGGGCCTACAATGAGCAGTTCTTC

v_call: TRBV25-1
j_call: TRBJ2-2
clone_size: .
d_call: .
cdr3_aa: CASSELGVGDTGELFF
cdr3_nt: TGTGCCAGCAGTGAATTGGGGGTTGGGGACACCGGGGAGCTGTTTTTT

v_call: TRBV6-2/TRBV6-3
j_call: TRBJ2-7
clone_size: .
d_call: .
cdr3_aa: CASSYSRYEQYF
cdr3_nt: TGTGCCAGCAGTTACTCCCGTTACGAGCAGTACTTC

v_call: TRBV5-4
j_call: TRBJ1-1
clone_size: once
d_call: TRBD1
cdr3_aa: CASTFGQGDTEAFF
cdr3_nt: TGTGCCAGCACCTTCGGACAGGGGGACACTGAAGCTTTCTTT

v_call: TRBV30
j_call: TRBJ2-7
clone_size: .
d_call: .
cdr3_aa: CAWATGPLYEQYF
cdr3_nt: TGTGCCTGGGCCACCGGGCCCCTCTACGAGCAGTACTTC

v_call: TRBV19
j_call: TRBJ1-5
clone_size: .
d_call: .
cdr3_aa: CASSIAVGGVGNQPQHF
cdr3_nt: TGTGCCAGTAGTATAGCAGTCGGAGGGGTGGGCAATCAGCCCCAGCATTTT

v_call: TRBV29-1
j_call: TRBJ1-2
clone_size: .
d_call: .
cdr3_aa: CSRSADRGYTF
cdr3_nt: TGCAGCCGCTCGGCGGATCGGGGCTACACCTTC

v_call: TRBV28
j_call: TRBJ2-1
clone_size: .
d_call: .
cdr3_aa: CASSLSYNEQFF
cdr3_nt: TGTGCCAGCAGCCTCTCCTACAATGAGCAGTTCTTC

v_call: TRBV5-1
j_call: TRBJ2-3
clone_size: .
d_call: TRBD1
cdr3_aa: CASSLETGTERDTQYF
cdr3_nt: TGCGCCAGCAGCCTGGAAACCGGGACAGAAAGAGATACGCAGTATTTT

v_call: TRBV15
j_call: TRBJ2-3
clone_size: .
d_call: .
cdr3_aa: CATSRTGRQDTQYF
cdr3_nt: TGTGCCACCAGCAGGACCGGTCGTCAGGATACGCAGTATTTT

v_call: TRBV6-5
j_call: TRBJ1-5
clone_size: .
d_call: .
cdr3_aa: CASLPGRWKGQPQHF
cdr3_nt: TGTGCCAGTCTTCCGGGACGGTGGAAAGGACAGCCCCAGCATTTT

v_call: TRBV2
j_call: TRBJ2-3
clone_size: .
d_call: .
cdr3_aa: CASSGDTDTQYF
cdr3_nt: TGTGCCAGCTCCGGTGACACAGATACGCAGTATTTT

v_call: TRBV10-1
j_call: TRBJ2-1
clone_size: .
d_call: .
cdr3_aa: CASPGITARYNEQFF
cdr3_nt: TGCGCCAGCCCGGGAATAACGGCTCGCTACAATGAGCAGTTCTTC

v_call: TRBV7-2
j_call: TRBJ2-1
clone_size: .
d_call: .
cdr3_aa: CASSLATKGEQFF
cdr3_nt: TGTGCCAGCAGCTTAGCAACCAAGGGTGAGCAGTTCTTC

v_call: TRBV7-9
j_call: TRBJ2-5
clone_size: .
d_call: .
cdr3_aa: CASSLAQGAQETQYF
cdr3_nt: TGTGCCAGCAGCTTAGCGCAGGGAGCACAAGAGACCCAGTACTTC

v_call: TRBV6-1
j_call: TRBJ1-3
clone_size: .
d_call: TRBD1
cdr3_aa: CASSEAGTGLDTIYF
cdr3_nt: TGTGCCAGCAGTGAAGCCGGGACAGGGTTAGACACCATATATTTT

v_call: TRBV2
j_call: TRBJ1-2
clone_size: .
d_call: TRBD1
cdr3_aa: CASSVEAQGDYGYTF
cdr3_nt: TGTGCCAGCAGTGTAGAGGCACAGGGGGACTATGGCTACACCTTC

v_call: TRBV12-3/TRBV12-4
j_call: TRBJ2-3
clone_size: .
d_call: .
cdr3_aa: CASSLDGGTQYF
cdr3_nt: TGTGCCAGCAGTTTAGACGGAGGTACGCAGTATTTT

v_call: TRBV18
j_call: TRBJ1-1
clone_size: .
d_call: .
cdr3_aa: CASSPPEVTKNTEAFF
cdr3_nt: TGTGCCAGCTCACCACCGGAAGTTACCAAGAACACTGAAGCTTTCTTT

v_call: TRBV5-1
j_call: TRBJ2-7
clone_size: .
d_call: .
cdr3_aa: CASSRGRGAQNYEQYF
cdr3_nt: TGCGCCAGCAGCAGGGGGCGGGGGGCGCAGAACTACGAGCAGTACTTC

v_call: TRBV10-3
j_call: TRBJ1-4
clone_size: few
d_call: TRBD1
cdr3_aa: CATSGQGFETNEKLFF
cdr3_nt: TGTGCCACATCGGGACAGGGTTTTGAAACTAATGAAAAACTGTTTTTT

v_call: TRBV2
j_call: TRBJ1-5
clone_size: .
d_call: .
cdr3_aa: CASSEGGDQPQHF
cdr3_nt: TGTGCCAGCAGTGAAGGGGGGGATCAGCCCCAGCATTTT

v_call: TRBV4-1
j_call: TRBJ2-6
clone_size: .
d_call: .
cdr3_aa: CASSQDRVTLGANVLTF
cdr3_nt: TGCGCCAGCAGCCAAGACAGAGTAACTCTGGGGGCCAACGTCCTGACTTTC

v_call: TRBV6-6
j_call: TRBJ1-4
clone_size: .
d_call: .
cdr3_aa: CASSRRKTGINLSNEKLFF
cdr3_nt: TGTGCCAGCAGCCGACGAAAAACAGGGATCAATCTGTCTAATGAAAAACTGTTTTTT

v_call: TRBV27
j_call: TRBJ2-3
clone_size: .
d_call: TRBD1
cdr3_aa: CASSFWTGDPDTQYF
cdr3_nt: TGTGCCAGCAGTTTCTGGACAGGGGACCCAGATACGCAGTATTTT

v_call: TRBV19
j_call: TRBJ1-1
clone_size: .
d_call: .
cdr3_aa: CASSREGGGTEAFF
cdr3_nt: TGTGCCAGTAGTAGAGAGGGAGGGGGCACTGAAGCTTTCTTT

v_call: TRBV18
j_call: TRBJ1-5
clone_size: .
d_call: .
cdr3_aa: CASSPSVGQLNQPQHF
cdr3_nt: TGTGCCAGCTCACCATCGGTTGGGCAGCTCAATCAGCCCCAGCATTTT

v_call: TRBV25-1
j_call: TRBJ1-2
clone_size: .
d_call: .
cdr3_aa: CASTRGDHGYTF
cdr3_nt: TGTGCCAGCACCAGGGGCGACCATGGCTACACCTTC

v_call: TRBV18
j_call: TRBJ2-6
clone_size: .
d_call: .
cdr3_aa: CASSRASGANVLTF
cdr3_nt: TGTGCCAGCTCACGGGCCTCTGGGGCCAACGTCCTGACTTTC

v_call: TRBV5-4
j_call: TRBJ1-2
clone_size: .
d_call: .
cdr3_aa: CASSMTGAYGYTF
cdr3_nt: TGTGCCAGCAGCATGACGGGAGCCTATGGCTACACCTTC

v_call: TRBV4-3
j_call: TRBJ2-5
clone_size: .
d_call: TRBD2
cdr3_aa: CASSQATSGVETQYF
cdr3_nt: TGCGCCAGCAGCCAAGCGACTAGCGGGGTAGAGACCCAGTACTTC

v_call: TRBV30
j_call: TRBJ1-2
clone_size: .
d_call: .
cdr3_aa: CAWTIWTDGYTF
cdr3_nt: TGTGCCTGGACCATCTGGACGGATGGCTACACCTTC

v_call: TRBV19
j_call: TRBJ2-1
clone_size: .
d_call: .
cdr3_aa: CASKSSYNEQFF
cdr3_nt: TGTGCCAGTAAGAGCTCCTACAATGAGCAGTTCTTC

v_call: TRBV18
j_call: TRBJ2-7
clone_size: .
d_call: TRBD2
cdr3_aa: CASSPRERSGVYNEQYF
cdr3_nt: TGTGCCAGCTCACCCAGGGAGCGTAGCGGGGTTTATAACGAGCAGTACTTC

v_call: TRBV27
j_call: TRBJ1-2
clone_size: .
d_call: TRBD1
cdr3_aa: CASSFSEWQGAGGYTF
cdr3_nt: TGTGCCAGCAGTTTTTCCGAGTGGCAGGGGGCGGGTGGCTACACCTTC

v_call: TRBV24-1
j_call: TRBJ2-5
clone_size: .
d_call: .
cdr3_aa: CATSDSPALRETQYF
cdr3_nt: TGTGCCACCAGTGATTCCCCCGCGTTGCGGGAGACCCAGTACTTC

v_call: TRBV15
j_call: TRBJ1-1
clone_size: once
d_call: .
cdr3_aa: CATSRAGRPMNTEAFF
cdr3_nt: TGTGCCACCAGCAGAGCGGGACGGCCTATGAACACTGAAGCTTTCTTT